The rows below give T cell receptor beta chains drawn from one sample of a study of Graves' ophthalmopathy and Graves' hyperthyroidism. MiXCR was run by TCRdb on the multiplex PCR reads, yielding one entry per CDR3 protein. The top ten hold more than 9% of the sample, which has approximately 330,000 distinct CDR3 sequences, around a sixth seen once. Material: peripheral blood. These receptors all stem from an adult man with Graves' ophthalmopathy. Each CDR3 is given with its conserved first and last residue. A D gene is named only where the DNA matches it firmly. A clone size is listed for some rows: how often the clone was seen (once, few, many), or a class if it is expanded.

d_call	clone_size	j_call	v_call	cdr3_nt	cdr3_aa
.	many	TRBJ1-1	TRBV7-2	TGTGCCAGCAGCTTAACCGCCTCGAGGGACACTGAAGCTTTCTTT	CASSLTASRDTEAFF
.	many	TRBJ1-1	TRBV13	TGTGCCAGCAGCTTCGCCCTGGTGAACACTGAAGCTTTCTTT	CASSFALVNTEAFF
TRBD1	.	TRBJ2-7	TRBV12-3/TRBV12-4	TGTGCCAGCAGTTTATCGGGGACAGGACTCAGAGAGCAGTACTTC	CASSLSGTGLREQYF
TRBD1	.	TRBJ2-7	TRBV28	TGTGCCAGCGCGGGACAGGGGAATTACGAGCAGTACTTC	CASAGQGNYEQYF
.	many	TRBJ1-5	TRBV20-1	TGCAGTGCTCTCGGAGGGAGTCAGCCCCAGCATTTT	CSALGGSQPQHF
TRBD1	many	TRBJ2-2	TRBV19	TGTGCCAGTAGCCTATACGGGACAGGGGATAACACCGGGGAGCTGTTTTTT	CASSLYGTGDNTGELFF
TRBD2	medium-sized	TRBJ2-7	TRBV6-5	TGTGCCAGCGTCGGGGGGGGCTTCCACGAGCAGTACTTC	CASVGGGFHEQYF
TRBD2	many	TRBJ2-2	TRBV5-1	TGCGCCAGCAGCTTCTCTAGCCCTTCACTAGCGGACGAGGAAGGCGGGGAGCTGTTTTTT	CASSFSSPSLADEEGGELFF
TRBD1	.	TRBJ1-1	TRBV6-5	TGTGCCAGCAGTTACTCGACAGGGGGCGTGAACACTGAAGCTTTCTTT	CASSYSTGGVNTEAFF
.	.	TRBJ1-5	TRBV6-2/TRBV6-3	TGTGCCAGCAGTTACCTAGTCGGCGAGGCGAGCAATCAGCCCCAGCATTTT	CASSYLVGEASNQPQHF
.	many	TRBJ1-5	TRBV12-3/TRBV12-4	TGTGCCAGCAGGAAAGACAGAAATCAGCCCCAGCATTTT	CASRKDRNQPQHF
.	many	TRBJ2-5	TRBV7-2	TGTGCCAGCAGCTTATGGATGGGAGAGACCCAGTACTTC	CASSLWMGETQYF
.	.	TRBJ2-2	TRBV28	TGTGCCAGCAGTTTCCCTCCGCGTGTGGGAGGATTCGGGGAGCTGTTTTTT	CASSFPPRVGGFGELFF
.	many	TRBJ2-5	TRBV30	TGTGCCTGGAGTACCAGGGAGACCCAGTACTTC	CAWSTRETQYF
.	.	TRBJ1-2	TRBV12-3/TRBV12-4	TGTGCCAGCAGTTTAGAGGGGGTCGGCGGCTACACCTTC	CASSLEGVGGYTF
.	many	TRBJ2-5	TRBV5-5	TGTGCCAGCAGCCAGGGGGGACAGAACCGACAAGAGACCCAGTACTTC	CASSQGGQNRQETQYF
.	.	TRBJ2-1	TRBV20-1	TGCAGTGCTAGCGGGAGAGATGAGCAGTTCTTC	CSASGRDEQFF
.	.	TRBJ2-5	TRBV6-1	TGTGCCAGCAGTGAACATGGAGGGATGGTCTCAGAGACCCAGTACTTC	CASSEHGGMVSETQYF
.	many	TRBJ1-5	TRBV7-2	TGTGCCAGCAGCTCATTGATGGGCTTTCAGCCCCAGCATTTT	CASSSLMGFQPQHF
TRBD2	many	TRBJ2-7	TRBV6-1	TGTGCCAGCAGGGGGGAGGCGGGAGTCGCCTACGAGCAGTACTTC	CASRGEAGVAYEQYF
.	many	TRBJ1-1	TRBV12-3/TRBV12-4	TGTGCCAGCAGCTTACCCGGGAGGGCTGAAGCTTTCTTT	CASSLPGRAEAFF
TRBD1	many	TRBJ1-1	TRBV2	TGTGCCAGCAGTCCTTACAGGGGCGGTATTGAAGCTTTCTTT	CASSPYRGGIEAFF
.	.	TRBJ1-1	TRBV27	TGTGCCAGCAGTTCCCTACGGGGCACTGAAGCTTTCTTT	CASSSLRGTEAFF
.	.	TRBJ1-1	TRBV12-3/TRBV12-4	TGTGCCAGCAGTTTAGTTGGGCAGGGTAGCACTGAAGCTTTCTTT	CASSLVGQGSTEAFF
TRBD2	.	TRBJ2-7	TRBV11-2	TGTGCCAGCAGCACCGTTACTAGCGGGACGGGGCAGTACTTC	CASSTVTSGTGQYF
TRBD1	many	TRBJ2-5	TRBV6-1	TGTGCCGGCAGTGAAACTGGGACAGGGCGAGAGACCCAGTACTTC	CAGSETGTGRETQYF
.	many	TRBJ2-7	TRBV5-1	TGCGCCAGCAGACTGGGGAGCCGGGGGTTAACCTACGAGCAGTACTTC	CASRLGSRGLTYEQYF
.	many	TRBJ1-5	TRBV7-2	TGTGCCAGCAGCCCCCGTGGCGTATGGCAGCCCCAGCATTTT	CASSPRGVWQPQHF
.	many	TRBJ2-5	TRBV6-1	TGTGCCAGCAGGGGGACCCCGGGGGGCAGGAGGGAGACCCAGTACTTC	CASRGTPGGRRETQYF
.	few	TRBJ2-2	TRBV19	TGTGCCAGTAGTAAGGTTGAAACAAGAAACACCGGGGAGCTGTTTTTT	CASSKVETRNTGELFF
.	many	TRBJ1-1	TRBV6-2/TRBV6-3	TGTGCCAGCAGTATTTTTATTTTGACTGAAGCTTTCTTT	CASSIFILTEAFF